The sequence of this T cell receptor (beta chain) was determined in a study of control samples from healthy donors and cancer patients. This clone was detected once. The CDR3 loop spans 16 amino acids. Trimming shortened V by 2 bases and J by 2 bases, and 14 bases separated the two germline ends. CDR1 SGHDT and CDR2 YYEEEE come from the germline V gene. Here immunoSEQ multiplex PCR was the method, and the copy in TCRdb shows in-frame clones only, minus some. The data contain about 70,000 clones, 84% of them singletons. This receptor was identified in a woman aged 50 to 65 with lung cancer. The material sequenced was PBMCs. The genes are TRBV5-6 and TRBJ1-5; D ambiguous. CDR3 nucleotides: TGTGCCAGCAGCTTCCGACCCCCCGTGGGCAATCAGCCCCAGCATTTT. Its protein product is CASSFRPPVGNQPQHF.